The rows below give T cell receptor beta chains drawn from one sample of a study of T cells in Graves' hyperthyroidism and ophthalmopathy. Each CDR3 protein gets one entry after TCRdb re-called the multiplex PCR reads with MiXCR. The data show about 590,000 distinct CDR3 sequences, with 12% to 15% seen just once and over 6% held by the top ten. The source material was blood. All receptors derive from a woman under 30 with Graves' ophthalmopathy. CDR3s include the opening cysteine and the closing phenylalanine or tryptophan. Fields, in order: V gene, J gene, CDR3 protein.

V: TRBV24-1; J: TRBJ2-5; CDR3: CATSDSFDYQETQYF
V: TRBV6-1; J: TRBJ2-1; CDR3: CASSHGLAGDGLNEQFF
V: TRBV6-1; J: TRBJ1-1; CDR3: CASSDRGLDTEAFF
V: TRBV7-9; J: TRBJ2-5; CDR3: CASSLMRTTETQYF
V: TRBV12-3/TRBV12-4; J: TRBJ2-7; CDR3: CASSFRTSGSRNEQYF
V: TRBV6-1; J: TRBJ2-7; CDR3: CASSEYERYF
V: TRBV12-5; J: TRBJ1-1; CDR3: CASGPGLENTEAFF
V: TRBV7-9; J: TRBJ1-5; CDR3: CASSLGAGGVGPQHF
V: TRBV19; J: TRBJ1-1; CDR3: CASSPLWTENTEAFF
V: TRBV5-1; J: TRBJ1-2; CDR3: CASSLERGRWNYGYTF
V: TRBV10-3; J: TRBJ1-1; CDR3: CAISRDRGNTEAFF
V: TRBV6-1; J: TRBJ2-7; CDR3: CASSPRAGLSARGYEQYF
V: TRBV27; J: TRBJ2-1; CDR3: CASSLRDFTYNEQFF
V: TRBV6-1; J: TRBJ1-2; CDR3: CASRSVPRGDYGYTF
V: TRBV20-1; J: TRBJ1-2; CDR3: CSAREGMGDGYTF
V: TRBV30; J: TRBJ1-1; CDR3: CAAKTVPATEAFF
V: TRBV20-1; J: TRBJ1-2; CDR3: CSARDIVGGTGGYTF
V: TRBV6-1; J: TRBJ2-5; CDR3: CASSRLGQAEETQYF
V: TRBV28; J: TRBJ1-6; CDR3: CASSPGTLSSYNSPLHF
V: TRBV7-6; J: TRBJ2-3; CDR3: CASSFRTSGPDTQYF
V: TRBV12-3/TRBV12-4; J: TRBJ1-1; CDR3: CASIPRGGTEAFF
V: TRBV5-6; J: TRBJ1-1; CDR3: CASSGGTGGTEAFF
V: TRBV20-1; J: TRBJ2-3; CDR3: CSARIIAGATDTQYF
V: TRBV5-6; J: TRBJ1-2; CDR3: CASSRAGDYGYTF